A single sample is the source of the 3 T cell receptor beta chains below, sequenced in a study of blood T cell repertoires in COVID-19 (dated by TCRdb to the early 2020s). Library method: the immunoSEQ multiplex PCR assay. TCRdb took this table from immuneACCESS and kept in-frame rearrangements with V and J called. Such tables lack part of the clones; where checked against another copy, unresolved V genes explain under half of the gap, and the rest is unexplained. This sample has about 240,000 clones in its table, and 85% to 90% of those were observed once. Approximately 3.7% of the sample rests with the top ten. The sequenced sample was PBMCs or T cells enriched from blood (not recorded which). The receptors shown here come from a young woman who had recovered from COVID-19.

The rearrangement uses TRBV18 and TRBJ2-7; D perhaps matches TRBD2 (6 bases). CDR1 is KGHSH, CDR2 LQKENI, per germline. This CDR3 is built from 15 residues. V was cut by 2 bases and J by 3 bases, with 14 bases left in between. CDR3 in amino acids: CASSPVSGTLYEQYF. The CDR3, as DNA: TGTGCCAGCTCACCAGTTTCCGGGACTCTCTACGAGCAGTACTTC.

The chain has TRBV4-1 and TRBJ2-2; 8 bases fit TRBD2. The CDR3 loop spans 16 amino acids. Germline lookup yields CDR1 MGHRA and CDR2 YSYEKL. V gave up 3 bases and J gave up 1 base; unmatched junction bases: 4. CDR3 nucleotide sequence: TGCGCCAGCAGCCAGGGAGCGGGAGAGAACACCGGGGAGCTGTTTTTT. Translated, it gives CASSQGAGENTGELFF.

The V gene is TRBV28, the J gene TRBJ1-2; D is perhaps TRBD1 (6 bases). CDR3 size: 13 residues. Trimming stripped 5 bases from V and 9 bases from J, with 16 bases between. Germline V gene lookup returns CDR1 MDHEN and CDR2 SYDVKM. Here the CDR3 DNA reads TGTGCCAGCAGTGGGTCGGACAGAGTCCGCTACACCTTC. It yields the protein CASSGSDRVRYTF.